The clone carrying this T cell receptor beta chain was detected many times. TCRdb redid the calling of the 5' RACE reads with MiXCR, one entry per CDR3 protein. Here the sample spans under 30,000 distinct CDR3 sequences, 6.7% being singletons. The CDR3 has 15 amino acids. V lost 4 bases and J lost 2; bases outside the gene matches: 2. CDR1 is SGHVS and CDR2 is FQNEAQ in the germline V gene. This entry is derived from a study of neurological immune-mediated disorders. The J gene is TRBJ1-6, the V gene TRBV7-8; 7 positions match TRBD1. The sequencing input was PBMCs. The TCR was taken from a woman aged 40 to 49 in good health. The CDR3 nucleotides are TGTGCCAGCAGCTCCCAGGGGGCCTATAATTCACCCCTCCACTTT. This codes for CASSSQGAYNSPLHF.